This T cell receptor (beta chain) was found in a study of Ad26.COV2.S vaccination and SARS-CoV-2 variants. Study as a whole: Ad26.COV2.S was injected intramuscularly once or twice, 56 days apart.

This clone was observed once. The antigen is not known. Generated by immunoSEQ multiplex PCR, the TCRdb table keeps only in-frame clones and is missing some. The sample consists of about 430,000 clones, around 90% of them appearing once. The study's findings and limits: Comparability of non-spike TCR breadth was observed across vaccine and placebo recipients. Breadth, reportedly substantial, characterized the spike-specific CD8+ and CD4+ T cell responses after vaccination.

CDR1 and CDR2 from the germline V gene are SGHTA and FQGNSA. The V segment lost 5 bases and the J segment 2 bases; nucleotides outside the gene matches: 5. This CDR3 contains 15 residues. As to treatment: some 20 received Ad26.COV2.S at low or high dose, single or two shots; about five received placebo; per-sample allocation not given. Sampling took place 63 days after the first vaccine or placebo injection. Vaccine was an Ad26 vector expressing Wuhan-strain SARS-CoV-2 spike. V usage is TRBV7-2 and J usage is TRBJ2-2, with TRBD1 matching over 7 bases. The sequence came from a person between 18 and 59 years old who received the Ad26.COV2.S COVID-19 vaccine or a placebo. Sequencing was performed on peripheral blood, taken in a trial of Ad26.COV2.S vaccine versus placebo. The CDR3 DNA reads TGTGCCAGCAGCCCCCGGACAGGAAACACCGGGGAGCTGTTTTTT. Translating gives CASSPRTGNTGELFF.